Sequencing of this TCR beta chain was carried out in a study of T cells in Graves' hyperthyroidism and ophthalmopathy. Findings and limits, study-wide: A median around 6 months before onset, the model predicted ophthalmopathy.

Amplified TCR beta CDR3 regions came from RNA transcripts. When the TCR CDR3 underwent first-round RT-PCR, the HTBI primer set was used. TCRdb re-called the multiplex PCR reads through MiXCR, storing one row per CDR3 protein. The table has a few hundred thousand distinct CDR3 sequences, 25% seen once. CDR3 length equals 13 residues. Germline CDR1 reads KGHSH; CDR2 reads LQKENI. V shed 2 bases and J shed 1 base, with 5 bases lying between them. This clonotype was detected many times. The antigen is unknown. Sequencing input: blood. The rearrangement joins TRBV18 to TRBJ2-5; D is undetermined. This sequence was found in a middle-aged man with Graves' hyperthyroidism. In nucleotides, the CDR3 is TGTGCCAGCTCACCAGGAAGCCAAGAGACCCAGTACTTC. It encodes CASSPGSQETQYF. Supplemented by reference TRBV18 and TRBJ2-5, the full variable domain reads NAGVMQNPRHLVRRRGQEARLRCSPMKGHSHVYWYRQLPEEGLKFMVYLQKENIIDESGMPKERFSAEFPKEGPSILRIQQVVRGDSAAYFCASSPGSQETQYFGPGTRLLVL.